This TCR beta chain was profiled in a study of CD8 T cells in ankylosing spondylitis. Study observations and caveats: Matched ankylosing spondylitis synovial fluid reportedly showed significant enrichment of disease-linked clones. Clones linked to the disease showed a CD8+ phenotype. They occurred at relatively low frequencies in peripheral blood.

TCRdb called the 5' RACE reads again in MiXCR, with one record for every CDR3 protein. The sample includes about 250,000 distinct CDR3 sequences, roughly 8.2% of them seen just once. This CDR3 comprises 15 residues. V lost 1 base and J 5 bases, leaving 14 bases between the germline ends. Germline assignment: CDR1 SGHTA and CDR2 FQGNSA. This clonotype has at least ten counts. Its antigen is currently unknown. V and J are TRBV7-2 and TRBJ1-2, with D uncertain. This TCR was sampled from a female donor with ankylosing spondylitis or in good health (not recorded which). What was sequenced was blood, either unsorted or a sorted T cell fraction (not recorded which). The CDR3, as DNA: TGTGCCAGCAGCTTAGGATCGGGCGATGCTTATGGCTACACCTTC. Amino acid sequence: CASSLGSGDAYGYTF.